Following are 16 T cell receptor beta chains from one sample sequenced in a study of cytomegalovirus exposure and HLA in healthy donors. Use of 60 Vbeta and 13 Jbeta primers characterized the PCR. Generated by immunoSEQ multiplex PCR, the TCRdb table keeps only in-frame clones and is missing some. Among 150,000 to 200,000 clones listed, roughly 74% were seen once. Sequencing input: PBMCs. The origin of the receptors is a woman aged 30 to 39 in good health and CMV-seropositive.

The gene calls are TRBV18 and TRBJ2-1; D is perhaps TRBD1 (6 bases). This CDR3 is 15 amino acids long. Germline loops: CDR1 KGHSH, CDR2 LQKENI. Trimming removed 3 bases from V and 0 bases from J, with 9 bases in between. In DNA form, the CDR3 reads TGTGCCAGCTCACCCGCGACAGGCTCCTACAATGAGCAGTTCTTC. Translated: CASSPATGSYNEQFF. Variable domain in full (rest from reference TRBV18 and TRBJ2-1): NAGVMQNPRHLVRRRGQEARLRCSPMKGHSHVYWYRQLPEEGLKFMVYLQKENIIDESGMPKERFSAEFPKEGPSILRIQQVVRGDSAAYFCASSPATGSYNEQFFGPGTRLTVL.

The gene calls are TRBV2 and TRBJ2-1; TRBD2 matches at 10 bases. After removal of 0 bases from V and 4 bases from J, the junction contained 12 bases not matched to a gene. This CDR3 spans 19 amino acids. CDR1 and CDR2 from the germline V gene are SNHLY and FYNNEI. In nucleotides, the CDR3 is TGTGCCAGCAGTGAAGCTAAGGATGGCGAGCGGGAGGGGTACAATGAGCAGTTCTTC. The encoded protein is CASSEAKDGEREGYNEQFF.

Points on this clone: A read error may account for a junction end that differs from germline. The chain uses TRBV7-7 and TRBJ2-5, with 8 bases identical to TRBD2. The CDR3 contains 18 residues. Germline CDR1 reads SSHAT; CDR2 reads FNYEAQ (reference sequence). CDR3 coding DNA: TGTGCTAGCAGCTTTGGTCCAATCCTAGCGGGTTGGCAAGAGACCCAGTACTTC. The encoded protein is CASSFGPILAGWQETQYF.

The CDR3 sequence is CASSVGTSGSTDTQYF. CDR3 nucleotides: TGTGCCAGCAGTGTTGGGACTAGCGGGAGCACAGATACGCAGTATTTT. The V gene is TRBV25-1, the J gene TRBJ2-3, with 12 bases matching TRBD2. CDR3 length: 16 amino acids. J was trimmed by 0 bases and V by 4 bases; bases with no gene match: 2. CDR1 is MGHDK and CDR2 is SYGVNS in the germline V gene.

Only one count was recorded for this clone. The chain carries TRBV10-3 and TRBJ1-2, with no clear D. The CDR3 length is 14 residues. V was trimmed by 7 bases and J by 3 bases, leaving 15 bases between them. CDR1 and CDR2 (germline): ENHRY, SYGVKD. Here the CDR3 reads CAITPDDGDYGYTF. CDR3 DNA sequence: TGTGCCATCACTCCTGACGACGGGGACTATGGCTACACCTTC.

This clone showed up just a few times. The chain carries TRBV30 and TRBJ2-7, with D perhaps matching TRBD2 (5 bases). Trimming removed 6 bases at V and 1 base at J, with 10 bases between. CDR3 length equals 12 residues. The germline CDR1 and CDR2 sequences are GTSNPN and SVGIG (reference sequence). The chain's CDR3 is CACKDLSYEQYF. CDR3 coding DNA: TGTGCCTGCAAGGACTTGTCCTACGAGCAGTACTTC.

The rearrangement uses TRBV5-1 and TRBJ2-3; D remains ambiguous. Germline-derived CDR1 and CDR2 are SGHRS and YFSETQ. This CDR3 contains 14 residues. V shed 4 bases and J shed 1 base, with 10 bases lying between them. Written as DNA, the CDR3 is TGCGCCAGCAGCCCTGGGCTCGGCACAGATACGCAGTATTTT. Its translation: CASSPGLGTDTQYF.

The chain is built from TRBV7-8 and TRBJ1-6; a weak D match, TRBD1 (5 bases). The CDR3 extends over 13 amino acids. V shed 3 bases and J shed 7 bases, with 7 bases lying between them. Germline values: CDR1 SGHVS, CDR2 FQNEAQ. The CDR3 DNA is TGTGCCAGCAGCTTCGGGGGGAATTCACCCCTCCACTTT. This sequence encodes CASSFGGNSPLHF.

The genes are TRBV6-6 and TRBJ2-1; maybe TRBD2 (5 bases). V shed 5 bases and J shed 6 bases, with 20 bases lying between them. The CDR3 is 16 amino acids. Germline V gene data show CDR1 as MNHNY and CDR2 as SVGAGI (reference sequence). The CDR3 sequence: CASSPRGRKLRNEQFF. The DNA of the CDR3 is TGTGCCAGCAGTCCCCGCGGGCGGAAGCTACGCAATGAGCAGTTCTTC.

The table lists this clone with a few counts. The chain links TRBV2 to TRBJ2-1, with TRBD1 identical over 8 bases. The CDR3 is made up of 13 amino acids. Trimming took 7 bases from V and 9 from J; bases not matched to a gene: 8. The germline V gene has CDR1 SNHLY and CDR2 FYNNEI. The CDR3 loop is CASMSDRVGEQFF. CDR3 DNA: TGTGCCAGCATGTCGGACAGGGTTGGTGAGCAGTTCTTC.

This clone came up a few times. The chain joins TRBV7-2 to TRBJ1-1; the D is unclear. Germline-derived CDR1 and CDR2 are SGHTA and FQGNSA. The CDR3 extends over 15 amino acids. Trimming took off 0 bases at V and 4 bases at J, with 12 bases between the two ends. CDR3 sequence: CASSLALGFGTEAFF. For the CDR3, the DNA is TGTGCCAGCAGCTTAGCGCTAGGTTTCGGCACTGAAGCTTTCTTT.

The rearrangement uses TRBV18 and TRBJ2-5, with TRBD2 matching 8 bases. Trimming cost V 2 bases and J 2 bases; bases outside gene matches: 1. The CDR3 is 14 amino acids. The V gene's germline CDR1 is KGHSH and CDR2 LQKENI. Written as DNA, the CDR3 is TGTGCCAGCTCACCAGCTAGCGGGCAAGAGACCCAGTACTTC. This sequence encodes CASSPASGQETQYF.

The chain is built from TRBV7-2 and TRBJ1-3, with 10 bases that match TRBD1. The junction had 3 bases not matched to a gene; V was cut back by 3 bases and J by 7 bases. The CDR3 has 14 amino acids. Germline V CDR1 and CDR2: SGHTA, FQGNSA. The DNA for the CDR3 is TGTGCCAGCAGCTTGATGGGACAGGGGAACACCATATATTTT. Translating gives CASSLMGQGNTIYF.

This chain connects TRBV6-5 to TRBJ1-2, with D hard to call. Germline values: CDR1 MNHEY, CDR2 SVGAGI. V was shortened by 6 bases and J by 3 bases, with 11 bases between the two germline ends. The CDR3 extends over 13 amino acids. The CDR3 DNA reads as TGTGCCAGCAGCCTTGATGAGGACTATGGCTACACCTTC. Translated, it gives CASSLDEDYGYTF.

The chain uses TRBV9 and TRBJ2-1; D is possibly TRBD2 (5 bases). This CDR3 is 15 amino acids long. The germline V and J ends were trimmed by 4 bases and 4 bases, with 15 bases remaining between them. Germline CDR1 SGDLS, CDR2 YYNGEE. The CDR3 spells CASSPTPAEYNEQFF. DNA for the CDR3: TGTGCCAGCAGCCCCACGCCAGCGGAGTACAATGAGCAGTTCTTC.

The chain employs TRBV6-5 and TRBJ1-2; perhaps TRBD1 as D (5 bases). V lost 1 base, J lost 4 bases, and 13 bases lay in between. The germline V gene encodes CDR1 MNHEY and CDR2 SVGAGI. This CDR3 comprises 15 residues. CDR3 in amino acids: CASSYYSQGFYGYTF. CDR3 coding DNA: TGTGCCAGCAGTTACTACTCCCAGGGTTTCTATGGCTACACCTTC.